This T cell receptor beta chain was documented in a study of T cell repertoires in cytomegalovirus infection. Worth noting for this clonotype: Antigen: not known.

TCRdb reprocessed the reads with MiXCR, giving one entry per CDR3 protein. The sample has about 700,000 distinct CDR3 sequences; about 33% are singletons. Overall study results and limits: Pooled public TCR beta family frequency picked out CMV carriers with the relevant HLA.

CDR3 length: 14 amino acids. The ends were cut back, 3 bases at V and 3 bases at J, with 11 bases in the middle. Germline V CDR1 and CDR2: KGHSH, LQKENI. The sequence was obtained from a human donor in good health (CMV status not recorded). Some clones in this sample may be carry-over from other donors' samples. This material consisted of cultured PBMCs, taken from culture after CMV antigen stimulation. The chain is built from TRBV18 and TRBJ2-5, with a weak D call TRBD1 (5 bases). In DNA form, the CDR3 reads TGTGCCAGCTCACCGATGACAGCGAAAGAGACCCAGTACTTC. Encoded protein: CASSPMTAKETQYF.